This TCR beta chain is from a study of blood T cell repertoires in COVID-19. Study background: The samples span acute and convalescent COVID-19 from the United States, Italy and Spain.

This CDR3 spans 19 amino acids. Individuals aged about 18 to 89 years were recruited from fewer than 25 US areas. TCRdb keeps only in-frame clones here, not all; method: immunoSEQ multiplex PCR. The sample has about 300,000 clones; around 86% are singletons. Specimen: PBMCs or T cells enriched from blood (not recorded which). The rearrangement uses TRBV21-1 and TRBJ1-2; the table names TRBD1, a call not compared with the DNA. TRBV21-1 is a pseudogene segment. This receptor was taken from a man in his sixties who had recovered from COVID-19. Written as DNA, the CDR3 is TGTGCCAGCAGCAAAGAGGAAGGAGGGACAGGGGAGTGGAGCTATGGCTACACCTTC. It specifies CASSKEEGGTGEWSYGYTF.